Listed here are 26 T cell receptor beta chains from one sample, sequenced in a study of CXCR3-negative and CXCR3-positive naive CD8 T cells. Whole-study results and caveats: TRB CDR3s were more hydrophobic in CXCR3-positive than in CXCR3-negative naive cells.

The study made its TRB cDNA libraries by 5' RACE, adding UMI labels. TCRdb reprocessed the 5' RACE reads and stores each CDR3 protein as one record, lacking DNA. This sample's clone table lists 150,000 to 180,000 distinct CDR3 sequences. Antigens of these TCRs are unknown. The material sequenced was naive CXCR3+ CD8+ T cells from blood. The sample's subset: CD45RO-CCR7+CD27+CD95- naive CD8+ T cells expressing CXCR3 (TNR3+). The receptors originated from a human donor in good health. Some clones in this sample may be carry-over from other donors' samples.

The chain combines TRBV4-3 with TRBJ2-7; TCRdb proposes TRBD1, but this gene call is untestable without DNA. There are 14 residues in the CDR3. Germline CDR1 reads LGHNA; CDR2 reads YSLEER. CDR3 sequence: CASSQDGQAYEQYF.

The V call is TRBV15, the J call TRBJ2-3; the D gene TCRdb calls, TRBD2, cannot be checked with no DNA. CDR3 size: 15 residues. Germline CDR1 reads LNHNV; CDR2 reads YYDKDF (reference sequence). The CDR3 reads CATSRDRGKADTQYF. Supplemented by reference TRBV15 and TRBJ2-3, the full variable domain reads DAMVIQNPRYQVTQFGKPVTLSCSQTLNHNVMYWYQQKSSQAPKLLFHYYDKDFNNEADTPDNFQSRRPNTSFCFLDIRSPGLGDTAMYLCATSRDRGKADTQYFGPGTRLTVL.

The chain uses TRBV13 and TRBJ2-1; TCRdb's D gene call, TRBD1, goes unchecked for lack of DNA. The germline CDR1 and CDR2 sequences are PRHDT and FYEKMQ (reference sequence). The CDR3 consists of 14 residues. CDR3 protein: CASGSRGMNNEQFF.

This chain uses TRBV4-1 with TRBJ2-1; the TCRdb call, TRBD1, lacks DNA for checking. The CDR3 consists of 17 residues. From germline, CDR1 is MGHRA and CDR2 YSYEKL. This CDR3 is CASSQVLQGASYNEQFF.

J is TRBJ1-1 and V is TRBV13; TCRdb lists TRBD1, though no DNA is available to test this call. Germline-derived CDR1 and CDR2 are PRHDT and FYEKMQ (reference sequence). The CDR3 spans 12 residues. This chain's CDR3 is CASSLTGPEAFF.

The CDR3 protein is CASSGDTQSSYNEQFF. The chain joins TRBV2 to TRBJ2-1. CDR1 and CDR2 (germline): SNHLY, FYNNEI. The CDR3 loop spans 16 amino acids.

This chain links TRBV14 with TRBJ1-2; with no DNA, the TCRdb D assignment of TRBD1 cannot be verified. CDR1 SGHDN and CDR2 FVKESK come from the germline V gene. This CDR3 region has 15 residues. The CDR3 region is CASSQGRGSGYGYTF.

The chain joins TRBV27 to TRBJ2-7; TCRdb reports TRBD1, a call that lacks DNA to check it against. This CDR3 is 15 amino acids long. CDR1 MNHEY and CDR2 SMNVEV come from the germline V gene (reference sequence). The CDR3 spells CASSLSAQGIYEQYF.

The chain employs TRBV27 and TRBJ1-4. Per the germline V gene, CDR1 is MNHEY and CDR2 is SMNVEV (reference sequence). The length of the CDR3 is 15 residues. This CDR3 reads CASSSSVGTNEKLFF. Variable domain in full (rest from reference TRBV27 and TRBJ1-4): EAQVTQNPRYLITVTGKKLTVTCSQNMNHEYMSWYRQDPGLGLRQIYYSMNVEVTDKGDVPEGYKVSRKEKRNFPLILESPSPNQTSLYFCASSSSVGTNEKLFFGSGTQLSVL.

CDR3 sequence reads: CASSSLTARSPGTSQETQYF. J is TRBJ2-5 and V is TRBV11-2; as DNA is missing, the TRBD2 call by TCRdb cannot be tested. From germline, CDR1 is SGHAT and CDR2 FQNNGV. The CDR3 has 20 residues.

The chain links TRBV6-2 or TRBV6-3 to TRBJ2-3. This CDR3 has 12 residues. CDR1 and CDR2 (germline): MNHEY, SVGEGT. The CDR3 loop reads CASSYWLDTQYF.

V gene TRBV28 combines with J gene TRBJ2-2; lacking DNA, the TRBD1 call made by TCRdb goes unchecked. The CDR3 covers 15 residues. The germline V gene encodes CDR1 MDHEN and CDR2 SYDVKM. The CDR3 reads CASSSRQGVTGELFF.

CDR3 region: CASSPSRDRDQPQHF. This chain links TRBV9 with TRBJ1-5; TCRdb calls TRBD1, which cannot be checked without DNA. The CDR3 has 15 amino acids. Per the germline V gene, CDR1 is SGDLS and CDR2 is YYNGEE. Variable domain in full (rest from reference TRBV9 and TRBJ1-5): DSGVTQTPKHLITATGQRVTLRCSPRSGDLSVYWYQQSLDQGLQFLIQYYNGEERAKGNILERFSAQQFPDLHSELNLSSLELGDSALYFCASSPSRDRDQPQHFGDGTRLSIL.

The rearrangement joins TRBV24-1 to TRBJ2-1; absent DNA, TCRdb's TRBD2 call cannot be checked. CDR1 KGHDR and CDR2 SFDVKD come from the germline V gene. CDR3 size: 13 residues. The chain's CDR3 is CATSVGTSGEQFF.

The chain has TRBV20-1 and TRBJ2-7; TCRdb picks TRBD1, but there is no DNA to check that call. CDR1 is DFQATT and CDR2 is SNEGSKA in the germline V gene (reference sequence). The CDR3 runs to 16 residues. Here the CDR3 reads CSATLPAGTGDYEQYF.

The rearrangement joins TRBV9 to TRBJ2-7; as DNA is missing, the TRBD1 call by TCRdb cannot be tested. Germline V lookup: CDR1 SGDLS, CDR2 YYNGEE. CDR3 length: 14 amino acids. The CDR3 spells CASSVWGAEDEQYF.

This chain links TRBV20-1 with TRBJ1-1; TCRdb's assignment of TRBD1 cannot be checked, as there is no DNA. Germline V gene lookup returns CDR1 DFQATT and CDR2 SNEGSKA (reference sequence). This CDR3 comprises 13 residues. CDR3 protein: CSAKGGGATEAFF.

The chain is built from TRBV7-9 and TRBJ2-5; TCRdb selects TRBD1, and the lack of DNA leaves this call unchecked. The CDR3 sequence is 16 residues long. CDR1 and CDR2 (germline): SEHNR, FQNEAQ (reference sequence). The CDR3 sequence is CASSPRTGEAQETQYF.

CDR3 sequence: CASSLGEWGAGTEAFF. The V gene is TRBV28, the J gene TRBJ1-1; without DNA, the TCRdb call of TRBD1 cannot be checked. The CDR3 covers 16 residues. The germline gives CDR1 MDHEN, CDR2 SYDVKM.

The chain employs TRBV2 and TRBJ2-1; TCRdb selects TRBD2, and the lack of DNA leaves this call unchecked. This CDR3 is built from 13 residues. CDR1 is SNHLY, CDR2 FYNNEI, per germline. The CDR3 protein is CASRASGSLEQFF. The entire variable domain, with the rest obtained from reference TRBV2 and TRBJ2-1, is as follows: EPEVTQTPSHQVTQMGQEVILRCVPISNHLYFYWYRQILGQKVEFLVSFYNNEISEKSEIFDDQFSVERPDGSNFTLKIRSTKLEDSAMYFCASRASGSLEQFFGPGTRLTVL.

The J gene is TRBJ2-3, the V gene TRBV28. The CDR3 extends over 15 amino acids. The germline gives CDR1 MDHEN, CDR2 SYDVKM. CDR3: CASSLSAGGTDTQYF.

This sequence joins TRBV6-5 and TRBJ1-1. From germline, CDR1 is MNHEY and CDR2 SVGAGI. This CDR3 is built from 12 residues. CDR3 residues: CARIFTAGEAFF.

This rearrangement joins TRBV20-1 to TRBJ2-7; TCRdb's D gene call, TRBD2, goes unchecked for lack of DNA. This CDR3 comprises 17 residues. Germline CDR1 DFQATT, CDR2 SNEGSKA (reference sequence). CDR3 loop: CSAKDPGLAGGLNEQYF.

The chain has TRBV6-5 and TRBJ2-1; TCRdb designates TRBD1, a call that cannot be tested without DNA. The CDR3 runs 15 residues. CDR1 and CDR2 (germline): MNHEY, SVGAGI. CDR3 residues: CASREQGFSYNEQFF.

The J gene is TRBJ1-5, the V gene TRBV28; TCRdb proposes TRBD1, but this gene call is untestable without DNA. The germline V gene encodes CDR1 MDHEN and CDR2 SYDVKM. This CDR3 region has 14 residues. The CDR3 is CATSVDRANQPQHF.

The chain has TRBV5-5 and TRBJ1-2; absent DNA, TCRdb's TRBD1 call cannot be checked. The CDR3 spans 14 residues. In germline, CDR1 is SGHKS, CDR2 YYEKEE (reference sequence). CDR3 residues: CASSLSGTDYGYTF.